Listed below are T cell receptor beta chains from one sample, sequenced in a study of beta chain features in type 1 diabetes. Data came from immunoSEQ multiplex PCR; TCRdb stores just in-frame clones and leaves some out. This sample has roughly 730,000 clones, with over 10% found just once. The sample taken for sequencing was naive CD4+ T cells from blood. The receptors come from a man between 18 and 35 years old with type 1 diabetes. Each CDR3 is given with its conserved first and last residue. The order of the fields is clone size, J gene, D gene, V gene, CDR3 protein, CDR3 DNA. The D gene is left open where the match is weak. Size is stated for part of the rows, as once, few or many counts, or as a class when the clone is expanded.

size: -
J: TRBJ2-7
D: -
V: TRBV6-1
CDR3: CASNLAASSYEQYF
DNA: TGTGCCAGCAATTTGGCCGCCAGCTCCTACGAGCAGTACTTC

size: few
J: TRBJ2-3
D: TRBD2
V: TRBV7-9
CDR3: CASSSVPGLAGADTQYF
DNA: TGTGCCAGCAGCTCTGTTCCGGGACTAGCGGGGGCAGATACGCAGTATTTT

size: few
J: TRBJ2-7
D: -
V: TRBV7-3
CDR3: CASSLDSSLLDEQYF
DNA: TGTGCCAGCAGCTTGGACAGTTCGCTCCTTGACGAGCAGTACTTC

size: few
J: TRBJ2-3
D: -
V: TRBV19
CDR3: CASSDRDTQYF
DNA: TGTGCCAGTAGTGACCGGGACACCCAGTATTTT

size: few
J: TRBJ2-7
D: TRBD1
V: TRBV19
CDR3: CATAGTGFPHEQYF
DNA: TGTGCCACCGCCGGGACAGGGTTTCCCCACGAGCAGTACTTC

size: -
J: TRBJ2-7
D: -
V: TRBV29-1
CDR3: CSVWPGTSYEQYF
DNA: TGCAGCGTATGGCCAGGGACCTCCTACGAGCAGTACTTC

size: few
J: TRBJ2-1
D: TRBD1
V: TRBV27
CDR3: CASSGPGTETMSSYNEQFF
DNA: TGTGCCAGCAGTGGACCCGGGACAGAGACAATGAGCTCCTACAATGAGCAGTTCTTC

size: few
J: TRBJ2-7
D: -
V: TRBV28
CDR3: CASSTGYYEQYF
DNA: TGTGCCAGCAGCACCGGTTATTACGAGCAGTACTTC

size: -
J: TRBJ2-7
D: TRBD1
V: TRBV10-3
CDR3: CAISGGATGTYEQYF
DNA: TGTGCCATCAGTGGAGGGGCGACAGGGACCTACGAGCAGTACTTC

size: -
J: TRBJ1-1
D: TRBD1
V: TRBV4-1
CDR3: CASSHPRQGRQAFF
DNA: TGCGCCAGCAGCCACCCTCGACAGGGGAGGCAAGCTTTCTTT

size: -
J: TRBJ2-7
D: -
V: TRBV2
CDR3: CASRTENGAYEQYF
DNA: TGTGCCAGCAGGACCGAGAACGGAGCCTACGAGCAGTACTTC

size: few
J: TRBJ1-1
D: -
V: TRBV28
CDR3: CASSLDRGKNTEAFF
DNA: TGTGCCAGCAGTCTCGACCGGGGCAAAAACACTGAAGCTTTCTTT

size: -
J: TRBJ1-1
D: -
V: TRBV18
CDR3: CASSLMTVNTEAFF
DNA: TGTGCCAGCTCACTAATGACAGTGAACACTGAAGCTTTCTTT

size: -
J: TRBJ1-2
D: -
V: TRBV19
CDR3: CASSLNGYTF
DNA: TGTGCCAGCTCCTTGAATGGCTACACCTTC

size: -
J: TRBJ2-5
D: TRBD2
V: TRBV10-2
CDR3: CASSAVKTSVGGTQYF
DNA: TGCGCCAGCAGTGCAGTTAAGACTAGCGTCGGGGGGACCCAGTACTTC

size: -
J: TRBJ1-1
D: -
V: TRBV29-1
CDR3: CSVDGRKNTEAFF
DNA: TGCAGCGTTGATGGACGGAAGAACACTGAAGCTTTCTTT

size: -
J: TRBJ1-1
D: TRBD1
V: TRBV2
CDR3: CASSRQGNEAFF
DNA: TGTGCCAGCAGTCGACAGGGGAATGAAGCTTTCTTT

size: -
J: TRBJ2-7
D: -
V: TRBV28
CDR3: CASSLDGDYEQYF
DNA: TGTGCCAGCAGTTTGGACGGGGACTACGAGCAGTACTTC

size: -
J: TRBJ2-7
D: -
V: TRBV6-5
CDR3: CASIPSGSYEQYF
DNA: TGTGCCAGCATACCAAGTGGCTCCTACGAGCAGTACTTC

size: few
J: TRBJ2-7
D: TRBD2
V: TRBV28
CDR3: CASSKGLAGPYEQYF
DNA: TGTGCCAGCAGCAAAGGACTAGCGGGGCCCTACGAGCAGTACTTC

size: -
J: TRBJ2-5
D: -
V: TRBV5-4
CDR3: CASSLERQETQYF
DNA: TGTGCCAGCAGCTTGGAAAGACAAGAGACCCAGTACTTC

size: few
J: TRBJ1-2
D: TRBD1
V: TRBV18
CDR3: CASSPSGTDNYGFGF
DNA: TGTGCCAGCTCACCATCCGGGACAGATAACTATGGCTTTGGCTTC

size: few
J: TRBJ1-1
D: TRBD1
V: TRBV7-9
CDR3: CASSVRGQPNTEAFF
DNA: TGTGCCAGCAGCGTCAGGGGGCAACCGAACACTGAAGCTTTCTTT

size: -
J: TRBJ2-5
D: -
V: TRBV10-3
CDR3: CAISSLQGETQYF
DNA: TGTGCCATCAGCTCCCTCCAGGGGGAGACCCAGTACTTC

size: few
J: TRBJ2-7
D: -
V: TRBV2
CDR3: CASSEQGLDEQYF
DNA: TGTGCCAGCAGTGAACAGGGACTCGACGAGCAGTACTTC

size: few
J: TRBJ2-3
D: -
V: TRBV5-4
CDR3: CASSSHLTDTQYF
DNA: TGTGCCAGCAGCTCTCATCTCACAGATACGCAGTATTTT

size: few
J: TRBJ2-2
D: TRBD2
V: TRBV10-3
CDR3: CAITRSGGATGELFF
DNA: TGTGCCATCACCCGTAGCGGGGGGGCCACCGGGGAGCTGTTTTTT

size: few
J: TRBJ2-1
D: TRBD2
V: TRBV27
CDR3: CASSPAGGSYNEQFF
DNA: TGTGCCAGCAGTCCAGCGGGGGGGTCCTACAATGAGCAGTTCTTC

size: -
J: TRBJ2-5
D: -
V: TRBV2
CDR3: CASRGGETQYF
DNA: TGTGCCAGCAGGGGCGGGGAGACCCAGTACTTC

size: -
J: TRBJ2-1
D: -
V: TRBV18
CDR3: CASSPPGGGNNEQFF
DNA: TGTGCCAGCTCACCACCGGGAGGGGGTAACAATGAGCAGTTCTTC

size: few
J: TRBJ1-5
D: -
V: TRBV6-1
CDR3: CASSERGRNQPQHF
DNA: TGTGCCAGCAGTGAAAGGGGCCGAAATCAGCCCCAGCATTTT

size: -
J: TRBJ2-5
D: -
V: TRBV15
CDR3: CATSSFQETQYF
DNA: TGTGCCACCAGCAGCTTCCAAGAGACCCAGTACTTC

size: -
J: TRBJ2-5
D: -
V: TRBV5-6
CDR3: CASSLQHSQETQYF
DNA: TGTGCCAGCAGCTTGCAACACAGTCAAGAGACCCAGTACTTC